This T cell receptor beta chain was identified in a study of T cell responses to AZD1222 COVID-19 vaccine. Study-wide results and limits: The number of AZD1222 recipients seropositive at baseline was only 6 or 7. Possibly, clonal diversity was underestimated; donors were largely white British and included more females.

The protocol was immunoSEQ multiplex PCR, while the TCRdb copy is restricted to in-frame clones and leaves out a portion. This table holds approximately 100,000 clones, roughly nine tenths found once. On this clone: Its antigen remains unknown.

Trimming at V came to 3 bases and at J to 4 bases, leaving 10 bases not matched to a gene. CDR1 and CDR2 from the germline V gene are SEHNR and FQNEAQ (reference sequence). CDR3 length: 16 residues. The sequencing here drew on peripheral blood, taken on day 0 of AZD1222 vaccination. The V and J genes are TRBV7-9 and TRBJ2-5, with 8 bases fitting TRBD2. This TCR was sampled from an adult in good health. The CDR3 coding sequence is TGTGCCAGCAGCTTCGTTGTCGCGGGGGGTGGAGAGACCCAGTACTTC. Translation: CASSFVVAGGGETQYF.